These 27 T cell receptor beta chains came from one sample sequenced in a study of post-analysis software for immune sequencing data. Points from the study as a whole: Controls had lower frequencies than patients of five or six TRBV segments, which included TRBV5-6, TRBV5-1 and TRBV20-1.

The antigens of these receptors remain unknown. cDNA libraries of TCR beta carried unique molecular identifiers. MiXCR, applied by TCRdb to the PCR reads, yields one record per CDR3 protein. The data contain about 540,000 distinct CDR3 sequences, about a third of them singletons. Input material: blood. Receptors were obtained from a girl under 18 with multiple sclerosis.

The V gene is TRBV27, the J gene TRBJ2-3; 10 bases fit TRBD2. With 3 bases clipped from V and 5 bases from J, the junction kept 5 bases outside the gene matches. Germline CDR1 reads MNHEY; CDR2 reads SMNVEV (reference sequence). There are 15 residues in the CDR3. CDR3 in amino acids: CASSLGSGGIDTQYF. The DNA of the CDR3 is TGTGCCAGCAGTTTGGGTAGCGGGGGGATAGATACGCAGTATTTT.

The rearrangement joins TRBV7-2 to TRBJ2-1; TRBD1 aligns across 8 bases. After removal of 4 bases from V and 1 base from J, the junction contained 9 bases not matched to a gene. The CDR3 loop spans 17 amino acids. Germline CDR1 and CDR2: SGHTA and FQGNSA. CDR3 coding DNA: TGTGCCAGCAGCTCCGAGCCGGGACAGGCTTCCTACAATGAGCAGTTCTTC. Protein: CASSSEPGQASYNEQFF.

This clonotype was picked up a small number of times. The CDR3 nucleotides read TGCAGTGCTAGTAATAGGGCCGGGAATGGCTACACCTTC. Its protein product is CSASNRAGNGYTF. This chain uses TRBV20-1 with TRBJ1-2, with unresolved D. In germline, CDR1 is DFQATT, CDR2 SNEGSKA (reference sequence). With 3 bases removed from V and 6 bases from J, the gap between germline ends came to 14 bases. The CDR3 consists of 13 residues.

The gene calls are TRBV13 and TRBJ1-1, with D perhaps TRBD1 (6 bases). The germline V gene has CDR1 PRHDT and CDR2 FYEKMQ (reference sequence). The CDR3 has 15 residues. V shed 1 base and J shed 5 bases, with 14 bases lying between them. CDR3 residues: CASSLVWGQGTEAFF. DNA for the CDR3: TGTGCCAGCAGCTTAGTGTGGGGGCAGGGGACTGAAGCTTTCTTT.

This clonotype was counted ten times or more. The gene calls are TRBV29-1 and TRBJ2-1, with TRBD1 identical over 8 bases. V shed 4 bases and J 1 base; nucleotides not matched to a gene: 6. Germline values: CDR1 SQVTM, CDR2 ANQGSEA. CDR3 length: 15 amino acids. CDR3 protein: CSVAGGAVSYNEQFF. The CDR3 DNA sequence: TGCAGCGTTGCAGGGGGCGCGGTATCCTACAATGAGCAGTTCTTC.

This clonotype was picked up a small number of times. The rearrangement joins TRBV29-1 to TRBJ2-2; 7 bases align to TRBD1. J was trimmed by 6 bases and V by 7 bases; bases with no gene match: 5. The CDR3 length is 12 residues. Germline V gene data show CDR1 as SQVTM and CDR2 as ANQGSEA. The DNA for the CDR3 is TGCAGCGCTGGACAGGTTCCCGGGGAGCTGTTTTTT. It yields the protein CSAGQVPGELFF.

The sample holds a few counts of this clonotype. This rearrangement joins TRBV5-5 to TRBJ2-3, with D possibly TRBD2 on 5 matching bases. V lost 0 bases, J lost 11 bases, and 16 bases lay in between. Germline CDR1 is SGHKS and CDR2 is YYEKEE (reference sequence). The length of the CDR3 is 14 residues. The CDR3: CASSLDTGSQGQYF. DNA of the CDR3: TGTGCCAGCAGCTTGGATACGGGATCCCAAGGGCAGTATTTT.

This clonotype was observed a handful of times. The rearrangement joins TRBV5-1 to TRBJ2-1; D gene uncertain. V lost 4 bases to trimming and J lost 6 bases, with 17 bases between them. The CDR3 runs 15 residues. From germline, CDR1 is SGHRS and CDR2 YFSETQ. DNA for the CDR3: TGCGCCAGCAGCCCGAACTCCTCCCCAACCAATGAGCAGTTCTTC. Translated: CASSPNSSPTNEQFF.

This clonotype was recorded a few times. The genes are TRBV4-1 and TRBJ2-5; no definite D call. V dropped 7 bases and J dropped 2 bases, with 17 bases sitting between them. Germline CDR1 is MGHRA and CDR2 is YSYEKL. The CDR3 loop spans 15 amino acids. The CDR3 region has the DNA TGCGCCAGCAACCCCGCTTGGCAGGCTCAAGAGACCCAGTACTTC. Protein: CASNPAWQAQETQYF.

Many counts were recorded for this clonotype. J is TRBJ2-1 and V is TRBV5-1; TRBD2 aligns across 13 bases. The CDR3 has 17 amino acids. After removal of 7 bases from V and 2 bases from J, the junction contained 9 bases not matched to a gene. Germline V gene data show CDR1 as SGHRS and CDR2 as YFSETQ. The CDR3 reads CASSPFTSGGAYNEQFF. As DNA, the CDR3 is TGCGCCAGCTCACCCTTTACTAGCGGGGGGGCCTACAATGAGCAGTTCTTC.

In its sample, this clonotype was seen a few times. This chain joins TRBV9 and TRBJ2-3; the match to TRBD2 covers 9 bases. This CDR3 contains 15 residues. The V and J ends lost 7 bases and 6 bases, in that order; junction bases with no gene match: 12. Germline V gives CDR1 SGDLS, CDR2 YYNGEE. CDR3 region: CASGGLGRGGDTQYF. Here the CDR3 DNA reads TGTGCCAGCGGAGGTCTAGGGCGGGGGGGCGATACGCAGTATTTT.

The chain combines TRBV12-3 or TRBV12-4 with TRBJ2-7, with 9 bases identical to TRBD1. Trimming took 5 bases from V and 4 from J; bases not matched to a gene: 9. This CDR3 comprises 15 residues. The CDR3 protein is CASSPMDRGTYEQYF. CDR3 sequence (DNA): TGTGCCAGCAGTCCAATGGACAGGGGTACTTACGAGCAGTACTTC.

The rearrangement joins TRBV10-3 to TRBJ1-1; D may be TRBD1 (6 bases). Germline V gives CDR1 ENHRY, CDR2 SYGVKD. The CDR3 is made up of 15 amino acids. Trimming stripped 7 bases from V and 8 bases from J, with 23 bases between. Here the CDR3 DNA reads TGTGCCATCATTCGGAATGGGACACCACTTAGGGAAGCTTTCTTT. The encoded protein is CAIIRNGTPLREAFF.

The chain carries TRBV4-2 and TRBJ2-5; D is perhaps TRBD2 (5 bases). Germline values: CDR1 LGHNA, CDR2 YNFKEQ. The CDR3 is 15 amino acids. Deletions cut 4 bases from V and 5 bases from J, with 17 bases between. The CDR3 loop is CASSLRERAGETQYF. The CDR3 region has the DNA TGTGCCAGCAGCCTGAGAGAGAGGGCCGGGGAGACCCAGTACTTC.

A few counts support this clonotype. The V call is TRBV5-1, the J call TRBJ2-1; TRBD2 matches 9 bases. This CDR3 region has 16 residues. The germline gives CDR1 SGHRS, CDR2 YFSETQ. Germline trimming cut 1 base from V and 8 bases from J; bases unmatched to any gene: 10. DNA for the CDR3: TGCGCCAGCAGCTTGCCTCGTGGCGGGGGGGCGGATGAGCAGTTCTTC. As protein: CASSLPRGGGADEQFF.

The chain recombines TRBV7-9 with TRBJ1-2, with 7 bases aligning to TRBD1. The junction had 4 bases not matched to a gene; V was cut back by 1 base and J by 8 bases. The CDR3 runs 13 residues. The germline V gene has CDR1 SEHNR and CDR2 FQNEAQ (reference sequence). In DNA, the CDR3 is TGTGCCAGCAGCTTAGAGGGGGACAGCGGCTACACCTTC. Amino acid sequence: CASSLEGDSGYTF.

The J gene is TRBJ2-7, the V gene TRBV5-1; 12 nucleotides align to TRBD2. This CDR3 comprises 14 residues. Looked up from germline, CDR1 is SGHRS and CDR2 is YFSETQ. V shed 5 bases, J shed 8 bases, and the junction held 8 bases outside the gene matches. The CDR3 region is CASRRTSGESKQYF. The CDR3 coding sequence is TGCGCCAGCAGGCGGACTAGCGGGGAGTCGAAGCAGTACTTC.

The gene calls are TRBV3-1 and TRBJ1-6, with a possible D match to TRBD1 (5 bases). V lost 6 bases to trimming and J lost 0 bases, with 9 bases between them. CDR1 and CDR2 from the germline V gene are LGHDT and YNNKEL (reference sequence). The CDR3 runs 15 residues. As DNA, the CDR3 is TGTGCCAGCAGAAAACAGGACTCCTATAATTCACCCCTCCACTTT. Translated, it gives CASRKQDSYNSPLHF.

This clonotype was recorded once. The rearrangement links TRBV27 to TRBJ1-2; D possibly corresponds to TRBD1 (6 bases). V lost 5 bases and J lost 2, with 18 bases in between. Germline V lookup: CDR1 MNHEY, CDR2 SMNVEV (reference sequence). The CDR3 spans 16 residues. The CDR3 sequence: CASSTGAQGRNYGYTF. The CDR3 DNA sequence: TGTGCCAGCAGTACCGGGGCCCAGGGGAGGAACTATGGCTACACCTTC.

This clonotype turned up a few times. This chain uses TRBV20-1 with TRBJ2-3, with 8 bases that match TRBD2. There are 15 residues in the CDR3. Germline V CDR1 and CDR2: DFQATT, SNEGSKA (reference sequence). Unmatched junction bases numbered 3, after V lost 1 base and J lost 0 bases. CDR3 sequence reads: CSARVSSGSTDTQYF. The CDR3 nucleotides read TGCAGTGCTAGAGTGTCTAGCGGGAGCACAGATACGCAGTATTTT.

This chain joins TRBV4-1 and TRBJ1-1, with D unresolved. The CDR3 spans 15 residues. Germline CDR1 is MGHRA and CDR2 is YSYEKL. V shed 0 bases and J shed 4 bases, with 12 bases lying between them. In nucleotides, the CDR3 is TGCGCCAGCAGCCAAGATCGAGGGTATGTCACTGAAGCTTTCTTT. Encoded protein: CASSQDRGYVTEAFF.

The chain joins TRBV5-1 to TRBJ2-7, with D unresolved. Germline V gene data show CDR1 as SGHRS and CDR2 as YFSETQ. This CDR3 has 15 amino acids. V lost 4 bases, J lost 0 bases, and 14 bases lay in between. The CDR3 is CASSQSRSSSYEQYF. In DNA form, the CDR3 reads TGCGCCAGCAGCCAGTCCCGATCTAGCTCCTACGAGCAGTACTTC.

This rearrangement joins TRBV4-1 to TRBJ2-5; TRBD2 matches at 12 bases. Trimming removed 3 bases from V and 5 bases from J; junction bases left unmatched: 7. The CDR3 sequence is 16 residues long. The germline V gene has CDR1 MGHRA and CDR2 YSYEKL. CDR3 sequence reads: CASSHLLAGGPETQYF. In nucleotides, the CDR3 is TGCGCCAGCAGCCACCTACTAGCGGGGGGCCCGGAGACCCAGTACTTC.

The chain couples TRBV12-3 or TRBV12-4 to TRBJ2-3; D is perhaps TRBD1 (5 bases). Trimming took off 8 bases at V and 4 bases at J, with 16 bases between the two ends. The CDR3 consists of 14 residues. The CDR3 DNA is TGTGCCAGCCATGACCCCAGGGCTGCAGATACGCAGTATTTT. It codes for CASHDPRAADTQYF.

This clonotype occurred many times. This rearrangement joins TRBV20-1 to TRBJ2-5; 15 nucleotides match TRBD2. This CDR3 contains 15 residues. The V and J ends lost 4 bases and 5 bases, in that order; junction bases with no gene match: 5. The germline V gene has CDR1 DFQATT and CDR2 SNEGSKA (reference sequence). The CDR3 protein is CSATRTSGGAETQYF. The CDR3 bases are TGCAGTGCTACCAGGACTAGCGGGGGGGCGGAGACCCAGTACTTC.

J is TRBJ2-7 and V is TRBV9, with TRBD1 matching over 9 bases. CDR1 is SGDLS and CDR2 is YYNGEE in the germline V gene. V lost 0 bases and J lost 6; bases outside the gene matches: 1. This CDR3 contains 13 residues. The CDR3 sequence is CASSVGQGGEQYF. The CDR3 region has the DNA TGTGCCAGCAGCGTAGGACAGGGGGGCGAGCAGTACTTC.

The chain is built from TRBV10-1 and TRBJ1-6; unclear D gene. The CDR3 spans 13 residues. Germline V gene data show CDR1 as WNHNN and CDR2 as SYGVQD (reference sequence). V lost 7 bases and J lost 10, with 14 bases in between. The CDR3 coding sequence is TGCGCCAGCACACCGTGGACGGGGTCACCCCTCCACTTT. As protein: CASTPWTGSPLHF.